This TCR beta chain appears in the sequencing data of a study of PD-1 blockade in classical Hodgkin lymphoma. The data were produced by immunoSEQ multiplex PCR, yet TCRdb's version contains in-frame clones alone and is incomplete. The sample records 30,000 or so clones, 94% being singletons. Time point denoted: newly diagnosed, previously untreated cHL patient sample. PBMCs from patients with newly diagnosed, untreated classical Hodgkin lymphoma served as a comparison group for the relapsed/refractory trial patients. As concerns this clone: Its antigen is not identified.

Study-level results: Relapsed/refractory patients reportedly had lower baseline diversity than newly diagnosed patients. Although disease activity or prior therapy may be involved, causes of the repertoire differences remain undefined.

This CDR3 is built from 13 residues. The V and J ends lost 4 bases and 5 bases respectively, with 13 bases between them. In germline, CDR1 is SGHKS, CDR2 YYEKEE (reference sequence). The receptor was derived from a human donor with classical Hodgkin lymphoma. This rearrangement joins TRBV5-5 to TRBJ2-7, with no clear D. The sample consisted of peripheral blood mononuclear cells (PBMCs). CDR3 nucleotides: TGTGCCAGCAGCATTATTCCTAGGGACGAGCAGTACTTC. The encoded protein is CASSIIPRDEQYF.